This T cell receptor beta chain comes out of a study of blood T cell repertoires in COVID-19. Study context: Acute and convalescent COVID-19 specimens originated in the United States, Italy and Spain. Sources were T cells, B-cell-depleted T cells, or PBMCs; the material itself was cDNA or gDNA.

Original data processing: Reference gene primer amplification yielded estimated nucleated cell counts. The repertoire was sequenced with immunoSEQ multiplex PCR; TCRdb's copy has only in-frame clones and lacks some. D and trimming were read from the DNA, whereas the V and J calls and clone size are those reported in that table. The table lists about 67,000 clones, around 90% of them singletons. The V gene's germline CDR1 is SQVTM and CDR2 ANQGSEA. This CDR3 comprises 13 residues. With V trimmed by 2 bases and J by 7 bases, 7 bases remained unmatched. The chain has TRBV29-1 and TRBJ1-2, with TRBD1 matching over 7 bases. Sequencing used peripheral blood. This receptor was identified in a woman older than 75 with acute or convalescent COVID-19. CDR3 in DNA: TGCAGCGTTGAAAGAGGGGGCGCGTTTGGCTACACCTTC. Translation gives CSVERGGAFGYTF.